The T cell receptor (beta chain) under discussion was sequenced for a study of T cells in Graves' hyperthyroidism and ophthalmopathy. RNA transcripts yielded amplified TCR beta CDR3 regions. First-round RT-PCR of the TCR CDR3 relied on the HTBI primer set. TCRdb redid the calling of the multiplex PCR reads with MiXCR, one entry per CDR3 protein. The repertoire includes about 400,000 distinct CDR3 sequences, roughly 15% of them detected once, and under 25% sits in the top ten. The CDR3 consists of 15 residues. The germline V gene encodes CDR1 DFQATT and CDR2 SNEGSKA (reference sequence). V was clipped by 5 bases and J by 2 bases, with 16 bases between them.

Input material: blood. The J gene is TRBJ2-4, the V gene TRBV20-1, with D possibly being TRBD1 (5 bases). This sequence was found in a woman between 55 and 75 years old with Graves' ophthalmopathy. This CDR3 reads CSALLPGMTKNIQYF. CDR3 nucleotides: TGCAGTGCTTTACTTCCAGGGATGACCAAAAACATTCAGTACTTC.